The source of this T cell receptor (beta chain) is a study of post-analysis software for immune sequencing data. Notes on the study in general: With TRBV5-6, TRBV5-1 and TRBV20-1 included, several TRBV segments were more frequent in patients than in controls.

V lost 1 base and J lost 8; bases outside the gene matches: 10. The germline CDR1 and CDR2 sequences are LGHNA and YSLEER. The CDR3 length is 15 residues. Unique molecular identifiers had been added to the TCR beta cDNA libraries. Via MiXCR, TCRdb re-called the PCR reads, giving one row per CDR3 protein. The sample lists some 800,000 distinct CDR3 sequences, roughly 50% occurring once. Worth noting for this clonotype: The antigen is unknown.

This clonotype was sampled from a girl aged 10-17 years with multiple sclerosis. Source material: blood. The chain employs TRBV4-3 and TRBJ1-2, with 7 bases identical to TRBD1. Here the CDR3 DNA reads TGCGCCAGCAGCCAAGTGGCGCAGGGGGAGAAAGGCTACACCTTC. Protein: CASSQVAQGEKGYTF.